These 6 T cell receptor beta chains were all obtained from the same sample, sequenced in a study of T cells in narcolepsy. Sequenced by immunoSEQ multiplex PCR; TCRdb stores in-frame clones only, minus some. The repertoire consists of 37,000 or so clones, with around 85% occurring once and the leading ten covering 1.5% to 2%. The source material was CD45RA- memory CD4+ T cells from PBMCs. The receptors originated from a human donor with narcolepsy.

The chain recombines TRBV11-3 with TRBJ1-6; unclear D gene. Germline V lookup: CDR1 SGHNT, CDR2 YENEEA. Trimming left V 4 bases short and J 5 bases short, with 9 bases between. The CDR3 has 14 amino acids. The CDR3 sequence: CASSSRRNNSPLHF. In DNA, the CDR3 is TGTGCCAGCAGCTCCAGACGGAATAATTCACCCCTCCACTTT.

This clone was counted a single time. The chain recombines TRBV7-6 with TRBJ1-4; 11 nucleotides align to TRBD1. This CDR3 is built from 15 residues. Germline CDR1 and CDR2: SGHVS and FNYEAQ. Unmatched junction bases numbered 7, after V lost 5 bases and J lost 8 bases. The CDR3 DNA reads as TGTGCCAGCAGCGCTTGGGACAGGGGGGGAGAAAAACTGTTTTTT. Residues: CASSAWDRGGEKLFF.

This chain uses TRBV7-8 with TRBJ2-6; TRBD2 agrees at 7 bases. V lost 3 bases, J lost 0 bases, and 11 bases stayed unmatched. CDR3 length: 19 amino acids. Per the germline V gene, CDR1 is SGHVS and CDR2 is FQNEAQ. CDR3 amino acids: CASSFASGAFRSGANVLTF. CDR3 nucleotides: TGTGCCAGCAGCTTTGCCAGCGGGGCCTTTCGCTCTGGGGCCAACGTCCTGACTTTC.

This clone was found once. V is TRBV6-5 and J is TRBJ2-2, with D possibly matching TRBD2 (5 bases). This CDR3 has 15 residues. The germline V and J ends were trimmed by 6 bases and 1 base, with 12 bases remaining between them. CDR1 MNHEY and CDR2 SVGAGI come from the germline V gene. The CDR3 spells CASRRHGVNTGELFF. CDR3 sequence (DNA): TGTGCCAGCAGAAGGCACGGGGTGAACACCGGGGAGCTGTTTTTT.

This chain links TRBV9 with TRBJ2-2, with D perhaps TRBD2 (6 bases). The CDR3 consists of 13 residues. CDR1 and CDR2 from the germline V gene are SGDLS and YYNGEE. The germline V and J ends were trimmed by 3 bases and 6 bases, with 9 bases remaining between them. CDR3 DNA sequence: TGTGCCAGCAGCGACCGCGGGGCCGGGGAGCTGTTTTTT. Translation: CASSDRGAGELFF.

This chain uses TRBV13 with TRBJ1-4, with D maybe TRBD1 (5 bases). The CDR3 consists of 14 residues. The V gene's germline CDR1 is PRHDT and CDR2 FYEKMQ (reference sequence). V gave up 4 bases and J gave up 8 bases, with 14 bases separating them. For the CDR3, the DNA is TGTGCCAGCAGCTCTTCCAGAGGGGCGGAAAAACTGTTTTTT. As protein: CASSSSRGAEKLFF.